The rows below give T cell receptor beta chains drawn from one sample of a study of control samples from healthy donors and cancer patients. The repertoire was sequenced with immunoSEQ multiplex PCR; TCRdb's copy has only in-frame clones and lacks some. The sample includes about 92,000 clones, approximately 82% of them seen just once. Sequencing was done on a sample of blood. Source of these receptors: a woman aged 55-70 years in good health. Both conserved end residues are part of each CDR3. A D gene is named only where the DNA matches it firmly. Part of the rows lack a size; the others show once, few, many or a class for expanded clones.

TGTGCCACCAGTGATTTGGACTGGGGGGAGCAGTTCTTC CATSDLDWGEQFF TRBJ2-1 NA TRBV24-1 NA
TGTGCCAGCAGCCCTCCCGGGGGTAACTATGGCTACACCTTC CASSPPGGNYGYTF TRBJ1-2 medium-sized TRBV27 NA
TGTGCCAGCAGCTTATATGGCGGGGGGACCGTCACAGATACGCAGTATTTT CASSLYGGGTVTDTQYF TRBJ2-3 NA TRBV11-2 TRBD2
TGTGCCAGCAGCCACTCGGGGGGCTCGGGAGAGCAGTACTTC CASSHSGGSGEQYF TRBJ2-7 NA TRBV27 NA
TGCGCCAGCACTCCGGGGGCAGGGAACACTGAAGCTTTCTTT CASTPGAGNTEAFF TRBJ1-1 few TRBV10-2 NA
TGTGCCAGCAGTCTGGACGGGCTAGGGCAGCCCCAGCATTTT CASSLDGLGQPQHF TRBJ1-5 NA TRBV6-2/TRBV6-3 NA
TGTGCCAGCTCACCGGACAGGGGTAGCACAGATACGCAGTATTTT CASSPDRGSTDTQYF TRBJ2-3 NA TRBV18 TRBD1
TGTGCCAGCGCCCAGGATTTCACCGGGGAGCTGTTTTTT CASAQDFTGELFF TRBJ2-2 NA TRBV21-1 NA
TGTGCCAGTAGCCTCGACAGCTATGGCTACACCTTC CASSLDSYGYTF TRBJ1-2 NA TRBV19 NA
TGTGCCAGCTCACCCGTCATGAACACTGAAGCTTTCTTT CASSPVMNTEAFF TRBJ1-1 NA TRBV18 NA
TGCGCCAGCAGCCCCCAGACAGTAGGGAGGGCGTATCGTGAGCAGTTCTTC CASSPQTVGRAYREQFF TRBJ2-1 NA TRBV4-3 TRBD2
TGTGCCAGCCAAGGGACAGGGAGATTGAACACTGAAGCTTTCTTT CASQGTGRLNTEAFF TRBJ1-1 once TRBV18 TRBD1